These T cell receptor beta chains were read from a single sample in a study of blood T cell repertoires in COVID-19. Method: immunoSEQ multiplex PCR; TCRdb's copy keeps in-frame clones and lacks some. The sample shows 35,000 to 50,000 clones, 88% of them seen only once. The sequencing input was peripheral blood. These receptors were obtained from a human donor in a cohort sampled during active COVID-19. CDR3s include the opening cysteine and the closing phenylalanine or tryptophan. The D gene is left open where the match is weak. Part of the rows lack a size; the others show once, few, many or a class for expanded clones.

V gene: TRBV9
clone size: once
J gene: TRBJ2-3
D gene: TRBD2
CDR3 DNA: TGTGCCAGCAGCGCAGCGGGGGGAAGCACAGATACGCAGTATTTT
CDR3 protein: CASSAAGGSTDTQYF

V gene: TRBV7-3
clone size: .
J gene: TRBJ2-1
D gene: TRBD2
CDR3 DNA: TGTGCCAGCAGTCAACTAGCGGGCACTTACAATGAGCAGTTCTTC
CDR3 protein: CASSQLAGTYNEQFF

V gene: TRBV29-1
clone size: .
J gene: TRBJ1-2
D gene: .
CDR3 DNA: TGCAGCGTTCGATTAACAGGGCTCTATGGCTACACCTTC
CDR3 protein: CSVRLTGLYGYTF

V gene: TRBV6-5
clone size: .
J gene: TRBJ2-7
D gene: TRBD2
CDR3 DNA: TGTGCCAGCAGCGGTAGCGGGGGGTTTGACGAGCAGTACTTC
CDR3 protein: CASSGSGGFDEQYF

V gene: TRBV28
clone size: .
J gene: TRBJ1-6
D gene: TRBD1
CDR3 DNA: TGTGCCAGCAGCCATAGCGGACAGGGGAATTCACCCCTCCACTTT
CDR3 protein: CASSHSGQGNSPLHF

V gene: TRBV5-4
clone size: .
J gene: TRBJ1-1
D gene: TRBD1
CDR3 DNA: TGTGCCAGCAGCTTGACAGGGGGCTCTAGCACTGAAGCTTTCTTT
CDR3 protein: CASSLTGGSSTEAFF

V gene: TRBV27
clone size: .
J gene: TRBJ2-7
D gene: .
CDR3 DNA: TGTGCCAGCAGTTTAAAACTAGTTTCCTACGAGCAGTACTTC
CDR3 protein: CASSLKLVSYEQYF

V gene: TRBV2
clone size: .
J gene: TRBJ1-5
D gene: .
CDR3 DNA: TGTGCCAGCAGGGCGATAACAGGCAAGCATCAGCCCCAGCATTTT
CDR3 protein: CASRAITGKHQPQHF

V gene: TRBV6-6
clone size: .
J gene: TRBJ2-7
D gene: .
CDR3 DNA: TGTGCCAGCAGTTACCCGCAGACAGGACACTACGAGCAGTACTTC
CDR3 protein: CASSYPQTGHYEQYF

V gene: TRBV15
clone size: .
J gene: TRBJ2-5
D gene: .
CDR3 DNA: TGTGCCACCAGCGGAAGGACAGTTCGGGAGACCCAGTACTTC
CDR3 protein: CATSGRTVRETQYF

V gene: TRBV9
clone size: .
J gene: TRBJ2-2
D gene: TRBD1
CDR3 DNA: TGTGCCAGCAGCGTAGGGACAGGGTTGTACACCGGGGAGCTGTTTTTT
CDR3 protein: CASSVGTGLYTGELFF

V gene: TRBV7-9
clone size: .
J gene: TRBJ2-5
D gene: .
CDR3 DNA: TGTGCCAGCAGCCTCAGGGTAGCTAACCAAGAGACCCAGTACTTC
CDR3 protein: CASSLRVANQETQYF

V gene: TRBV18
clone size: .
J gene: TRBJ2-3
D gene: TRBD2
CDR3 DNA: TGTGCCAGCTCACCTCCTAGCGGGAGGGATACGCAGTATTTT
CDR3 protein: CASSPPSGRDTQYF

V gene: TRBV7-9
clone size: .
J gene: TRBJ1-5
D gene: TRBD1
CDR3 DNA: TGTGCCAGCAGCTTGGGACAGGGGCTAAGTCAGCCCCAGCATTTT
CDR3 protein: CASSLGQGLSQPQHF

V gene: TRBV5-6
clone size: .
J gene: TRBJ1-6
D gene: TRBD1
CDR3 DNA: TGTGCCAGCAGCTCGGGGACAGGGTCGACTTCACCCCTCCACTTT
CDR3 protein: CASSSGTGSTSPLHF

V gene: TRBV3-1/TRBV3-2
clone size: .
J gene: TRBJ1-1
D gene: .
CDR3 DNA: TGTGCCAGCAGCCAAGAATGCAGGAACACTGAAGCTTTCTTT
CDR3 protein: CASSQECRNTEAFF

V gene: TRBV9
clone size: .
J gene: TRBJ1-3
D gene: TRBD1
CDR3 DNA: TGTGCCAGCAGCACCCGACCGACGGGACAGGGGTCCTTTGACTCTGGAAACACCATATATTTT
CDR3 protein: CASSTRPTGQGSFDSGNTIYF